This record covers a single T cell receptor (beta chain). Its target is unknown. These donors counted as nominally healthy when sampled, but unrecorded immune exposures were likely. Trimming cost V 5 bases and J 2 bases, with 9 bases left between them. The CDR3 spans 14 residues. Germline CDR1 is MDHEN and CDR2 is SYDVKM. PCR involved 60 Vbeta and 13 Jbeta primers. The assay was immunoSEQ multiplex PCR, and TCRdb's table has in-frame clones only and misses some. Of 150,000 to 200,000 clones detected, 77% appear once; the ten largest clones hold about 3.1%. This sample stems from a study of cytomegalovirus exposure and HLA in healthy donors. Points from the study as a whole: Reportedly, TCR beta sequences accurately predicted HLA-A and HLA-B alleles in most subjects. In vitro data verified a few CMV-associated chains as specific for CMV antigens. The study assumed roughly uniform donor sequencing depth for presence/absence analyses.

The sequenced sample consisted of PBMCs. This sequence was found in a female donor in good health and CMV-seronegative. The chain is built from TRBV28 and TRBJ2-2, with a weak D call TRBD2 (6 bases). CDR3 DNA: TGTGCCAGCAGTCTCGGGACTAACACCGGGGAGCTGTTTTTT. It yields the protein CASSLGTNTGELFF.